The table lists the clone carrying this T cell receptor beta chain with a count of one. Its cognate antigen is unknown. Clinicians diagnosed patients from clinical symptoms, serum thyroxine and TRAb, thyroid ultrasound and orbital computed tomography. This sample was taken from a study of T cells in Graves' hyperthyroidism and ophthalmopathy. Study information: At the time of initial diagnosis and before any treatment, peripheral blood was collected. Study-wide findings and caveats: Stable hyperthyroidism was told apart from ophthalmopathy by a model built on 13 V-J features. Clonotypes that were expanded in thyroid above 0.001 mostly appeared in blood too.

The CDR3 regions of TCR beta were amplified from RNA transcripts. First-round RT-PCR with HTBI primers amplified the TCR CDR3 region. In TCRdb, the multiplex PCR reads were re-called with MiXCR into one record per CDR3 protein. The data show around 340,000 distinct CDR3 sequences, roughly 17% seen once. The CDR3 is made up of 15 amino acids. The germline V gene encodes CDR1 DFQATT and CDR2 SNEGSKA (reference sequence). J lost 7 bases, V lost 1 base, and 8 bases had no gene match. This TCR derives from a man aged 25 to 40 with Graves' hyperthyroidism. The V gene is TRBV20-1, the J gene TRBJ2-2; 8 bases map to TRBD2. The sequenced sample consisted of blood. The CDR3 sequence: CSARASGSTSGELFF. As DNA, the CDR3 is TGCAGTGCTAGAGCCAGCGGGAGTACGAGCGGGGAGCTGTTTTTT.